The following is a T cell receptor beta chain sequence with its context. Its antigen is undetermined. This sample stems from a study of T cell responses to AZD1222 COVID-19 vaccine. Looking at the study overall: Samples with a second dose at about 4 or about 12 weeks were pooled together.

Study results and caveats: Repertoire sampling occurred only after the peak T cell response.

The method was immunoSEQ multiplex PCR; TCRdb's version includes in-frame clones alone and lacks a portion of them. Here the sample spans 75,000 to 100,000 clones, 89% being singletons. There are 14 residues in the CDR3. V lost 0 bases and J 2 bases, leaving 6 bases between the germline ends. Germline V gene sequence: CDR1 MGHRA, CDR2 YSYEKL. The chain links TRBV4-1 to TRBJ2-3, with D uncertain. Material: peripheral blood, obtained on day 0 of AZD1222 vaccination. This receptor was taken from an adult in good health. Written as DNA, the CDR3 is TGCGCCAGCAGCCAAGACAGGCCCACAGATACGCAGTATTTT. Residues: CASSQDRPTDTQYF.